The 22 T cell receptor beta chains reported below all come from one sample, sequenced in a study of CD8 T cells in ankylosing spondylitis (dated 2017 in TCRdb). On the study overall, not on this receptor specifically: A TCR beta motif of seven or eight highly homologous amino acid variants appeared characteristic of blood from ankylosing spondylitis patients.

No antigen is known for these receptors. Libraries came from 5' RACE. Sequencing was performed on an Illumina HiSeq 2500. TCRdb itself trimmed the public reads at Q25 with fastp, ran MiXCR and retained productive beta chains. Rows merge per CDR3 protein into single entries with the most common DNA and genes. The sample profile shows 75,000 to 95,000 distinct CDR3 sequences; 9% of them were found once. Of the sample, 30% is held by the ten largest clones. The sequenced sample consisted of blood, either unsorted or a sorted T cell fraction (not recorded which). The receptor set was obtained from a male donor with ankylosing spondylitis.

Many counts were recorded for this clonotype. This sequence joins TRBV15 and TRBJ2-7, with TRBD1 matching over 7 bases. The V segment lost 5 bases and the J segment 3 bases; nucleotides outside the gene matches: 7. The CDR3 has 14 residues. CDR1 and CDR2 (germline): LNHNV, YYDKDF (reference sequence). The DNA for the CDR3 is TGTGCCACCAGCCACAGGGGAGTAAGCTACGAGCAGTACTTC. This encodes CATSHRGVSYEQYF.

This clonotype was found many times. This chain links TRBV12-3 or TRBV12-4 with TRBJ2-2; 10 nucleotides align to TRBD1. Trimming took 5 bases from V and 5 from J; bases not matched to a gene: 8. The CDR3 extends over 16 amino acids. Here the CDR3 DNA reads TGTGCCAGCAGTCCCCCCCCGGGACAGGGGACCGGGGAGCTGTTTTTT. This sequence encodes CASSPPPGQGTGELFF.

This clonotype has only a few counts. The chain combines TRBV5-1 with TRBJ2-3; maybe TRBD2 (5 bases). Trimming removed 0 bases at V and 5 bases at J, with 19 bases between. The germline V gene encodes CDR1 SGHRS and CDR2 YFSETQ. The CDR3 totals 17 residues. CDR3 region: CASSLAVSRGWIDTQYF. The CDR3, as DNA: TGCGCCAGCAGCTTGGCCGTTTCTCGAGGGTGGATAGATACGCAGTATTTT.

This clonotype has a handful of counts. This chain uses TRBV3-1 with TRBJ2-3; 7 bases align to TRBD1. The CDR3 is 16 residues long. V was pared by 4 bases and J by 2 bases, with 9 bases of the junction left unmatched. In germline, CDR1 is LGHDT, CDR2 YNNKEL (reference sequence). The CDR3 sequence is CASSLLLGTDTDTQYF. In DNA form, the CDR3 reads TGTGCCAGCAGCCTCCTCCTCGGGACAGACACAGATACGCAGTATTTT.

V and J are TRBV6-2 or TRBV6-3 and TRBJ2-1; 9 bases map to TRBD1. From germline, CDR1 is MNHEY and CDR2 SVGEGT. V dropped 10 bases and J dropped 5; count of bases not matched to a gene: 9. There are 14 residues in the CDR3. Here the CDR3 DNA reads TGTGCCACCAAGCGACAGGGGGTCGACAATGAGCAGTTCTTC. Amino acid sequence: CATKRQGVDNEQFF.

This clonotype has a count of ten or more. This chain links TRBV15 with TRBJ2-5; tentative D call: TRBD1 (6 bases). Germline CDR1 is LNHNV and CDR2 is YYDKDF (reference sequence). V dropped 0 bases and J dropped 14 bases, with 22 bases sitting between them. This CDR3 spans 15 amino acids. The CDR3 loop reads CATSRDRARGLENYF. CDR3 DNA: TGTGCCACCAGCAGAGATCGGGCCAGGGGTTTGGAAAATTACTTC.

The chain employs TRBV24-1 and TRBJ2-6, with no clear D. Trimming pared 2 bases from V and 3 bases from J, leaving 10 bases between. The CDR3 is made up of 16 amino acids. Germline CDR1 KGHDR, CDR2 SFDVKD. The CDR3, as DNA: TGTGCCACCAGTGATTCTTGGGGTGGTGGGGCCAACGTCCTGACTTTC. This sequence encodes CATSDSWGGGANVLTF.

This clonotype turned up a few times. The chain joins TRBV13 to TRBJ1-5, with D hard to call. The V gene's germline CDR1 is PRHDT and CDR2 FYEKMQ (reference sequence). Deletions cut 0 bases from V and 5 bases from J, with 8 bases between. The length of the CDR3 is 14 residues. CDR3: CASSLGRAHQPQHF. CDR3 coding DNA: TGTGCCAGCAGCTTAGGGAGGGCCCATCAGCCCCAGCATTTT. The variable domain in full, with the rest retrieved from reference TRBV13 and TRBJ1-5, is AAGVIQSPRHLIKEKRETATLKCYPIPRHDTVYWYQQGPGQDPQFLISFYEKMQSDKGSIPDRFSAQQFSDYHSELNMSSLELGDSALYFCASSLGRAHQPQHFGDGTRLSIL.

This clonotype was picked up many times. CDR3 in amino acids: CASSYHSGFAGELFF. The CDR3, as DNA: TGTGCCAGCAGCTATCACTCAGGGTTCGCCGGGGAGCTGTTTTTT. V gene TRBV9 combines with J gene TRBJ2-2, with D perhaps TRBD1 (5 bases). This CDR3 has 15 residues. Germline values: CDR1 SGDLS, CDR2 YYNGEE. Trimming left V 4 bases short and J 6 bases short, with 16 bases between.

This clonotype was found many times. CDR3 loop: CASRGDYYNEQFF. As DNA, the CDR3 is TGTGCCAGCAGGGGGGACTACTACAATGAGCAGTTCTTC. This chain uses TRBV27 with TRBJ2-1, with 7 bases fitting TRBD2. The length of the CDR3 is 13 residues. CDR1 and CDR2 (germline): MNHEY, SMNVEV (reference sequence). Germline trimming cut 6 bases from V and 3 bases from J; bases unmatched to any gene: 2.

In its sample, this clonotype was seen a few times. CDR3 amino acids: CASTSGYTGEAPWNTGELFF. CDR3 bases: TGTGCCAGCACCTCAGGATATACCGGTGAGGCCCCCTGGAACACCGGGGAGCTGTTTTTT. The J gene is TRBJ2-2, the V gene TRBV2; D is unresolved. Germline loops: CDR1 SNHLY, CDR2 FYNNEI. The CDR3 has 20 amino acids. V was pared by 7 bases and J by 1 base, with 28 bases between.

In its sample, this clonotype was seen many times. CDR3 nucleotide sequence: TGCAGCCTCAGGGGGACAGGGGAGAATGAGCAGTTCTTC. This gives the protein CSLRGTGENEQFF. This chain connects TRBV29-1 to TRBJ2-1, with 10 bases matching TRBD1. J was trimmed by 7 bases and V by 8 bases; bases with no gene match: 8. This CDR3 spans 13 amino acids. Germline V lookup: CDR1 SQVTM, CDR2 ANQGSEA.

This clonotype has only a few counts. The V call is TRBV24-1, the J call TRBJ2-5, with 9 nucleotides matching TRBD2. This CDR3 contains 17 residues. J lost 2 bases, V lost 5 bases, and 11 bases had no gene match. Germline loops: CDR1 KGHDR, CDR2 SFDVKD. CDR3 residues: CATSVGGLAGLQETQYF. CDR3 in DNA: TGTGCCACCAGTGTTGGGGGGCTAGCGGGACTTCAAGAGACCCAGTACTTC.

In its sample, this clonotype was seen many times. The rearrangement links TRBV6-1 to TRBJ2-1; D is unclear. The germline V gene encodes CDR1 MNHNS and CDR2 SASEGT. V was clipped by 5 bases and J by 6 bases, with 17 bases between them. The CDR3 consists of 15 residues. CDR3 DNA sequence: TGTGCCAGCAGTCCCGGGCTAAGTGTTCCCAATGAGCAGTTCTTC. The encoded protein is CASSPGLSVPNEQFF.

V gene TRBV6-5 combines with J gene TRBJ2-5; D might be TRBD1 (6 bases). The CDR3 has 17 residues. V lost 4 bases and J 5 bases, leaving 23 bases between the germline ends. Germline CDR1 reads MNHEY; CDR2 reads SVGAGI. The CDR3 DNA is TGTGCCAGCAGTTCCGAGACGGGACATCCCCGAAGGGAGACCCAGTACTTC. It specifies CASSSETGHPRRETQYF.

This clonotype was observed a few times. This chain connects TRBV4-1 to TRBJ2-7; 11 bases align to TRBD1. Germline lookup yields CDR1 MGHRA and CDR2 YSYEKL. The CDR3 consists of 16 residues. The junction had 7 bases not matched to a gene; V was cut back by 1 base and J by 5 bases. The CDR3 sequence is CASSQGGDRGSHEQYV. CDR3 bases: TGCGCCAGCAGCCAAGGGGGGGACAGGGGGTCCCACGAGCAGTACGTC.

The chain couples TRBV15 to TRBJ1-1; 9 nucleotides agree with TRBD1. This CDR3 has 14 residues. V lost 2 bases and J lost 3; bases outside the gene matches: 1. Per germline, CDR1 LNHNV and CDR2 YYDKDF (reference sequence). CDR3 bases: TGTGCCACCAGCAGAAGGACAGGGGACACTGAAGCTTTCTTT. Residues: CATSRRTGDTEAFF.

The rearrangement links TRBV13 to TRBJ2-3; D ambiguous. V lost 3 bases and J lost 2, with 3 bases in between. CDR1 is PRHDT, CDR2 FYEKMQ, per germline (reference sequence). This CDR3 spans 12 amino acids. CDR3 loop: CASSLPTDTQYF. CDR3 DNA sequence: TGTGCCAGCAGCTTGCCCACAGATACGCAGTATTTT.

This clonotype was recorded at least ten times. The genes are TRBV20-1 and TRBJ1-1; the match to TRBD1 covers 10 bases. Losses at the gene ends were 2 bases for V and 3 bases for J; bases not matched to a gene: 3. The CDR3 contains 14 residues. From germline, CDR1 is DFQATT and CDR2 SNEGSKA (reference sequence). Here the CDR3 reads CSARSGTGDTEAFF. DNA for the CDR3: TGCAGTGCTAGATCCGGGACAGGGGACACTGAAGCTTTCTTT.

This clonotype has at least ten counts. This rearrangement joins TRBV3-1 to TRBJ2-1; D uncertain. This CDR3 has 17 amino acids. V lost 2 bases, J lost 1 base, and 15 bases lay in between. Looked up from germline, CDR1 is LGHDT and CDR2 is YNNKEL (reference sequence). The CDR3 bases are TGTGCCAGCAGCCAAACTTCAGCGTCCAATTCCTACAATGAGCAGTTCTTC. As protein: CASSQTSASNSYNEQFF.

Only a few counts were recorded for this clonotype. In DNA form, the CDR3 reads TGTGCCAGCAGTGACAAGAACACTGAAGCTTTCTTT. It codes for CASSDKNTEAFF. The V and J genes are TRBV7-9 and TRBJ1-1; D not resolved. Germline V CDR1 and CDR2: SEHNR, FQNEAQ (reference sequence). This CDR3 comprises 12 residues. V was clipped by 6 bases and J by 1 base, with 6 bases between them.

At least ten counts were recorded for this clonotype. V is TRBV12-3 or TRBV12-4 and J is TRBJ2-3; maybe TRBD2 (6 bases). The CDR3 runs 15 residues. The germline V and J ends were trimmed by 6 bases and 5 bases, with 18 bases remaining between them. The CDR3 nucleotides read TGTGCCAGCAGCCAGGAGGGCCGGAGCGGAGATACGCAGTATTTT. This encodes CASSQEGRSGDTQYF.